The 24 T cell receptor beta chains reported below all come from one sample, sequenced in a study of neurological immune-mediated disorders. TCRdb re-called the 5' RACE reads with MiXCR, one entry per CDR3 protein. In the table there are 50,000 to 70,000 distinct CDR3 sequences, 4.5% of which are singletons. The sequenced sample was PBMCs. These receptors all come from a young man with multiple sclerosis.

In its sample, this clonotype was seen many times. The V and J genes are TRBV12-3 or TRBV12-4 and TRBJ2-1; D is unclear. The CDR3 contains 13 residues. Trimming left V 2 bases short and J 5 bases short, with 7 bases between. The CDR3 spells CASSLNYNNEQFF. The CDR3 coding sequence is TGTGCCAGCAGTTTAAACTACAACAATGAGCAGTTCTTC.

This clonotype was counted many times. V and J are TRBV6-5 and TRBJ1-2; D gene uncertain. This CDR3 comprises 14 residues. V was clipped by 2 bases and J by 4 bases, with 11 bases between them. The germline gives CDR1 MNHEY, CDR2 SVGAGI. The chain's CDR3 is CASSYTAESYGYTF. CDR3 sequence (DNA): TGTGCCAGCAGTTACACGGCAGAATCCTATGGCTACACCTTC.

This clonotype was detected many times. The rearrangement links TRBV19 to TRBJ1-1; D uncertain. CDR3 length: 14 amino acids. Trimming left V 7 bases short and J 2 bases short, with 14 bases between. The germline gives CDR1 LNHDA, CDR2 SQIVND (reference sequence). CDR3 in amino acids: CASTPGRFNTEAFF. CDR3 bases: TGTGCCAGTACCCCCGGACGGTTCAACACTGAAGCTTTCTTT.

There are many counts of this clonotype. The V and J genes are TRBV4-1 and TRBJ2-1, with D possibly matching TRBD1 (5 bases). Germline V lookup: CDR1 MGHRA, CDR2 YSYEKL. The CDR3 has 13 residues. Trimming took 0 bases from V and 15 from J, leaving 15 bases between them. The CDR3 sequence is CASSQDRGFPWFF. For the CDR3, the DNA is TGCGCCAGCAGCCAAGATAGGGGCTTCCCATGGTTCTTC.

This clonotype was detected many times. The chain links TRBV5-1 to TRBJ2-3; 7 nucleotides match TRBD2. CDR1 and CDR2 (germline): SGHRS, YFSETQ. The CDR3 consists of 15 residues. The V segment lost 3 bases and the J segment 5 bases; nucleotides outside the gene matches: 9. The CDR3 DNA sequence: TGCGCCAGCAGCTACGCGGGGGTTGAAGGAGATACGCAGTATTTT. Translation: CASSYAGVEGDTQYF.

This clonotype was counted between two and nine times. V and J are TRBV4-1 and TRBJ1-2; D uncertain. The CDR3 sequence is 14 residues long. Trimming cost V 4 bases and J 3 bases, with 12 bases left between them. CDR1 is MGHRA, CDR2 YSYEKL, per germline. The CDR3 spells CASSRAPVDYGYTF. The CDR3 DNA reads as TGCGCCAGCAGCCGGGCCCCGGTGGACTATGGCTACACCTTC.

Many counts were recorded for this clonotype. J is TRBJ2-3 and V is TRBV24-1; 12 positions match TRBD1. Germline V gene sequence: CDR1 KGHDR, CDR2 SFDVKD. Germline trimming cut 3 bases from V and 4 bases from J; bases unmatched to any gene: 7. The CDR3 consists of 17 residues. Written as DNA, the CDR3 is TGTGCCACCAGTGATCCTCGCCGGGACAGGGGGCCAGATACGCAGTATTTT. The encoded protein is CATSDPRRDRGPDTQYF.

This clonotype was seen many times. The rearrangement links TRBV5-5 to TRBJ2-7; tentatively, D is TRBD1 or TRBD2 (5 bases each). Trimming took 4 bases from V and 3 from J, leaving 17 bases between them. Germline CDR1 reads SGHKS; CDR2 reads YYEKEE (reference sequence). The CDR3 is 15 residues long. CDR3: CASSPPRGPFYEQYF. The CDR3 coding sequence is TGTGCCAGCAGCCCCCCTCGGGGCCCTTTCTACGAGCAGTACTTC.

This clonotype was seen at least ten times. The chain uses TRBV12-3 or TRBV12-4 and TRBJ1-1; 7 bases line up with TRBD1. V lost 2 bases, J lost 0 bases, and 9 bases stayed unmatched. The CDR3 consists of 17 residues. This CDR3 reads CASSLSGGTAMNTEAFF. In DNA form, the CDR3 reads TGTGCCAGCAGTTTAAGTGGCGGGACAGCCATGAACACTGAAGCTTTCTTT.

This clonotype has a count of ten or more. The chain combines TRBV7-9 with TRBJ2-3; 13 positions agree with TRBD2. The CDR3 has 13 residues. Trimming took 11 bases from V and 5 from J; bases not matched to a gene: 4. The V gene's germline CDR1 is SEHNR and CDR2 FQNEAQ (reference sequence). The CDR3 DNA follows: TGTGCCGTGGGACTAGCGGGAATAGATACGCAGTATTTT. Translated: CAVGLAGIDTQYF.

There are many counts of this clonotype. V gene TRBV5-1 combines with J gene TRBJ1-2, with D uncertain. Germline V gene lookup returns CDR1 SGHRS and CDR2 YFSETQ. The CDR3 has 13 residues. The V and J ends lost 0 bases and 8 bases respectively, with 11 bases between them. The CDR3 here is CASSLEGWRGYTF. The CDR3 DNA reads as TGCGCCAGCAGCTTGGAAGGGTGGCGAGGCTACACCTTC.

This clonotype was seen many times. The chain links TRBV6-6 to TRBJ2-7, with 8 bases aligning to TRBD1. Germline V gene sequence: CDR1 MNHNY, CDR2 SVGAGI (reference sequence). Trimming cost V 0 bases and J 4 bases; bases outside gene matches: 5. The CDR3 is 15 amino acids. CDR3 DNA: TGTGCCAGCAGTTACTCACAGGGGGTGAGGTACGAGCAGTACGTC. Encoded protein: CASSYSQGVRYEQYV.

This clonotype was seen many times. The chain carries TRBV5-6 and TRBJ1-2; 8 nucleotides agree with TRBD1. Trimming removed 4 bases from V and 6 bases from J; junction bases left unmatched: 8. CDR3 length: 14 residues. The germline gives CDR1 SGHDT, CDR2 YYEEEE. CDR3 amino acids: CASSLRQGLNGYTF. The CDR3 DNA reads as TGTGCCAGCAGCCTAAGACAGGGGTTGAATGGCTACACCTTC.

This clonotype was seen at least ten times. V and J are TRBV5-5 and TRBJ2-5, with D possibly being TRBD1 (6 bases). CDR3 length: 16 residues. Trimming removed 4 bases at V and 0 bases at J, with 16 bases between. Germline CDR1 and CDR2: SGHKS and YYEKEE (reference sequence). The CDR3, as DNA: TGTGCCAGCAGCCGATCCCTCGACAGGTACCAAGAGACCCAGTACTTC. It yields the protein CASSRSLDRYQETQYF. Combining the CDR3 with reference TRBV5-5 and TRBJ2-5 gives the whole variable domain DAGVTQSPTHLIKTRGQQVTLRCSPISGHKSVSWYQQVLGQGPQFIFQYYEKEERGRGNFPDRFSARQFPNYSSELNVNALLLGDSALYLCASSRSLDRYQETQYFGPGTRLLVL.

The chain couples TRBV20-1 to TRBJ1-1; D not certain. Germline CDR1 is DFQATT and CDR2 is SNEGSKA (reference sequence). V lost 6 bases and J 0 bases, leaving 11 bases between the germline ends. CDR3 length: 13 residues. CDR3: CSAIASLNTEAFF. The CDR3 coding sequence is TGCAGTGCGATCGCTTCACTGAACACTGAAGCTTTCTTT.

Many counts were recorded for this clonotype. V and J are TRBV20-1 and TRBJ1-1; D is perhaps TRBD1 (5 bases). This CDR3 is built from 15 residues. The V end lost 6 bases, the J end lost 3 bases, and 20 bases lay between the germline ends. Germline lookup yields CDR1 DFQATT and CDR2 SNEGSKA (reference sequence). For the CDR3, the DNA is TGCAGTGCAGCTTTAGGGGCCCGTTGGGACACTGAAGCTTTCTTT. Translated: CSAALGARWDTEAFF.

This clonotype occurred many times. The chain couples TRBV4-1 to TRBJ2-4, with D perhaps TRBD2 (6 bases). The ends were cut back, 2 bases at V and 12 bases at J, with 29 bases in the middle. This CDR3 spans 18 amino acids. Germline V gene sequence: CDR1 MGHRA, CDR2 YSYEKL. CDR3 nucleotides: TGCGCCAGCAGCCAACCCATCACGCACGCAGCTGGGGGGAAAACTCAGTACTTC. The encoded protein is CASSQPITHAAGGKTQYF.

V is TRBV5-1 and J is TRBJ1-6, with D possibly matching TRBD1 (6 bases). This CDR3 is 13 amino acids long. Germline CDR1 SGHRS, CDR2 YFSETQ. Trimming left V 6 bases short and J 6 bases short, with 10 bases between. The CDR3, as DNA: TGCGCCAGCACCACGGACAGTAATTCACCCCTCCACTTT. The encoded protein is CASTTDSNSPLHF.

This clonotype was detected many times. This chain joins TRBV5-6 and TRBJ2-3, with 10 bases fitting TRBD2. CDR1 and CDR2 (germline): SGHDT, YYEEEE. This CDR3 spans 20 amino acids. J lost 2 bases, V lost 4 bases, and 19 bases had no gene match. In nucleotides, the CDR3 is TGTGCCAGCAGCCCGGGGCGAGCCCTACTAGCGGGGACTCCCACAGATACGCAGTATTTT. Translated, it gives CASSPGRALLAGTPTDTQYF.

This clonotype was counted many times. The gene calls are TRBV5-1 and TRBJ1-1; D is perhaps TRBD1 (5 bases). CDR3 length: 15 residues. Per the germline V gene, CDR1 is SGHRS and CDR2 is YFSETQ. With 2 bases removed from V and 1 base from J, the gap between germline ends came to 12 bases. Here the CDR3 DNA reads TGCGCCAGCAGCTTCCGGGGGTGGGGGAACACTGAAGCTTTCTTT. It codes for CASSFRGWGNTEAFF.

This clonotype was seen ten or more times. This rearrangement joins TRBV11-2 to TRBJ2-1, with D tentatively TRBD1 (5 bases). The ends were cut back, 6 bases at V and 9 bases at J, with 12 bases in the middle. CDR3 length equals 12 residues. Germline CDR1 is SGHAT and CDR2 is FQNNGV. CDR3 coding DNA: TGTGCCAGCAGACCCCAGGGTGGTGAGCAGTTCTTC. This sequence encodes CASRPQGGEQFF.

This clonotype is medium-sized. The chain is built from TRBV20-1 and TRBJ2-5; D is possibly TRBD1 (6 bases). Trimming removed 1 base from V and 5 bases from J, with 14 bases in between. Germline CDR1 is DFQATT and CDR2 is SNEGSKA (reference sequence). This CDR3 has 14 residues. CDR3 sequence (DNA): TGCAGTGCTAGAGCGGGCAGGGGATTGGAGACCCAGTACTTC. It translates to CSARAGRGLETQYF.

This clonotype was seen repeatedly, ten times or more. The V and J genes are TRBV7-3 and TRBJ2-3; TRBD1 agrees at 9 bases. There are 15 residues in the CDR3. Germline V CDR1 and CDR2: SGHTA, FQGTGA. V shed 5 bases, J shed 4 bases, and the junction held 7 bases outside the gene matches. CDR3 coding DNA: TGTGCCAGCAGCCCTGGACAGGGGAAGTCAGATACGCAGTATTTT. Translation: CASSPGQGKSDTQYF.

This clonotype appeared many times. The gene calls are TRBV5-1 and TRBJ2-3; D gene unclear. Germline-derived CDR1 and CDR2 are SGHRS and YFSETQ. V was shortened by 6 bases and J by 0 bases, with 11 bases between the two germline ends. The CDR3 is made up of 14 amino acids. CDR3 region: CASKVDPSTDTQYF. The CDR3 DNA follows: TGCGCCAGCAAGGTTGACCCTAGCACAGATACGCAGTATTTT.